This T cell receptor (beta chain) was sequenced in a study of T cells after yellow fever vaccination. Study overall: Any fraction with a low cell number was prepared using SMART-Seq v4 Ultra Low Input. Study results and caveats: Among primary-vaccination clones, most reappeared after the booster, at just under 98% for CD4 and around 91% for CD8.

A remark on this clonotype: Its antigen is still unknown.

V lost 3 bases and J lost 1, with 7 bases in between. The germline V gene has CDR1 SEHNR and CDR2 FQNEAQ (reference sequence). The CDR3 loop spans 13 amino acids. TCRdb reprocessed the 5' RACE reads via MiXCR and lists one record per CDR3 protein. Found here are 100,000 to 150,000 distinct CDR3 sequences, about 8.4% of them singletons; the top ten hold less than 40%. The sequence derives from a young man who received the YFV17D yellow fever vaccine. The sequences come from CD8+ T cells sorted from PBMCs, collected on the day of the yellow fever booster vaccination. The chain is built from TRBV7-9 and TRBJ2-7; no clear D. CDR3 sequence (DNA): TGTGCCAGCAGCTTCCAGGTTTCCTACGAGCAGTACTTC. This codes for CASSFQVSYEQYF.